Listed below are T cell receptor beta chains from one sample, sequenced in a study of tumor-infiltrating lymphocytes in oesophageal squamous cell carcinoma. TCRdb passed the PCR reads through MiXCR, listing each CDR3 protein once. This sample has about 13,000 distinct CDR3 sequences, with less than 65% found just once. Sequences were obtained from esophageal tumor tissue. These receptors all stem from a male donor with esophageal squamous cell carcinoma. The CDR3 runs from the conserved cysteine through the conserved F or W. Fields, in order: clone size, J gene, V gene, D gene, CDR3 protein, CDR3 DNA. D genes are given only for firm matches. Size is stated for part of the rows, as once, few or many counts, or as a class when the clone is expanded.

clone size: -; J gene: TRBJ2-3; V gene: TRBV20-1; D gene: -; CDR3 protein: CSARVARGNTDTQYF; CDR3 DNA: TGCAGTGCTAGAGTGGCCAGGGGAAACACAGATACGCAGTATTTT
clone size: -; J gene: TRBJ2-7; V gene: TRBV7-8; D gene: TRBD1; CDR3 protein: CASSLQGDYEQYF; CDR3 DNA: TGTGCCAGCAGCCTACAGGGGGACTACGAGCAGTACTTC
clone size: -; J gene: TRBJ1-2; V gene: TRBV28; D gene: -; CDR3 protein: CASSFGQFYGYTF; CDR3 DNA: TGTGCCAGCAGTTTCGGACAGTTTTATGGCTACACCTTC
clone size: -; J gene: TRBJ2-3; V gene: TRBV6-5; D gene: TRBD2; CDR3 protein: CASSFSGLAGSDTQYF; CDR3 DNA: TGTGCCAGCAGTTTCTCGGGACTAGCCGGGTCAGATACGCAGTATTTT
clone size: -; J gene: TRBJ2-3; V gene: TRBV7-3; D gene: -; CDR3 protein: CASSSIQGNTQYF; CDR3 DNA: TGTGCCAGCAGCTCCATCCAGGGCAATACGCAGTATTTT
clone size: -; J gene: TRBJ2-7; V gene: TRBV7-8; D gene: -; CDR3 protein: CASRPTQGLYEQYF; CDR3 DNA: TGTGCCAGCAGGCCAACACAGGGACTCTACGAGCAGTACTTC
clone size: -; J gene: TRBJ2-7; V gene: TRBV2; D gene: TRBD2; CDR3 protein: CASKSGRALTAYEQYF; CDR3 DNA: TGTGCCAGCAAAAGCGGGAGGGCCCTGACCGCCTACGAGCAGTACTTC
clone size: medium-sized; J gene: TRBJ2-3; V gene: TRBV12-5; D gene: -; CDR3 protein: CASGLLDTQYF; CDR3 DNA: TGTGCTAGTGGTTTGTTAGATACGCAGTATTTT
clone size: large; J gene: TRBJ2-1; V gene: TRBV7-6; D gene: -; CDR3 protein: CASSRRDYNEQFF; CDR3 DNA: TGTGCCAGCAGCAGGCGGGATTACAATGAGCAGTTCTTC
clone size: -; J gene: TRBJ1-5; V gene: TRBV4-1; D gene: -; CDR3 protein: CASSQEIMGSHQPQHF; CDR3 DNA: TGCGCCAGCAGCCAAGAAATAATGGGCAGTCATCAGCCCCAGCATTTT
clone size: medium-sized; J gene: TRBJ2-1; V gene: TRBV14; D gene: TRBD2; CDR3 protein: CASSPFSLAGGPRSYNEQFF; CDR3 DNA: TGTGCCAGCAGCCCCTTCTCACTAGCGGGAGGGCCCCGATCCTACAATGAGCAGTTCTTC
clone size: many; J gene: TRBJ2-7; V gene: TRBV7-8; D gene: -; CDR3 protein: CASSLGPGNYEQYF; CDR3 DNA: TGTGCCAGCAGCTTAGGGCCAGGGAACTACGAGCAGTACTTC
clone size: once; J gene: TRBJ2-7; V gene: TRBV6-5; D gene: -; CDR3 protein: CASGRDNSYEQYF; CDR3 DNA: TGTGCCAGCGGCCGGGACAACTCCTACGAGCAGTACTTC
clone size: -; J gene: TRBJ2-1; V gene: TRBV7-2; D gene: -; CDR3 protein: CASSVGQITHRQFF; CDR3 DNA: TGTGCCAGCAGCGTAGGACAAATAACCCACCGGCAGTTCTTC
clone size: -; J gene: TRBJ2-5; V gene: TRBV7-2; D gene: TRBD1; CDR3 protein: CASSSQGQGAQYF; CDR3 DNA: TGTGCCAGCAGCTCACAGGGGCAAGGGGCCCAGTACTTC
clone size: many; J gene: TRBJ1-4; V gene: TRBV28; D gene: -; CDR3 protein: CASKGRGGSDNEKLFF; CDR3 DNA: TGTGCCAGCAAGGGGAGAGGGGGGAGCGATAATGAAAAACTGTTTTTT
clone size: -; J gene: TRBJ2-5; V gene: TRBV7-3; D gene: -; CDR3 protein: CALSGYETQYF; CDR3 DNA: TGTGCCTTATCAGGGTATGAGACCCAGTACTTC
clone size: few; J gene: TRBJ2-7; V gene: TRBV11-2; D gene: TRBD1; CDR3 protein: CASSFRQGVSSYEQYF; CDR3 DNA: TGTGCCAGCAGCTTCCGACAGGGGGTGTCGTCCTACGAGCAGTACTTC
clone size: -; J gene: TRBJ2-3; V gene: TRBV10-2; D gene: TRBD2; CDR3 protein: CASSEPGSGSGLYF; CDR3 DNA: TGCGCCAGCAGTGAGCCGGGGAGCGGGAGTGGGCTGTATTTT
clone size: medium-sized; J gene: TRBJ2-7; V gene: TRBV7-6; D gene: -; CDR3 protein: CASSPRAKGYEQYF; CDR3 DNA: TGTGCCAGCAGCCCCCGGGCCAAGGGGTACGAGCAGTACTTC
clone size: -; J gene: TRBJ2-5; V gene: TRBV7-2; D gene: -; CDR3 protein: CASSPRLSEETQYF; CDR3 DNA: TGTGCCAGCAGCCCGAGACTTTCGGAAGAGACCCAGTACTTC
clone size: -; J gene: TRBJ2-5; V gene: TRBV12-3/TRBV12-4; D gene: -; CDR3 protein: CASSLVSPVEQETQYF; CDR3 DNA: TGTGCCAGCAGTTTAGTTTCCCCTGTAGAACAAGAGACCCAGTACTTC
clone size: -; J gene: TRBJ2-5; V gene: TRBV7-1; D gene: TRBD2; CDR3 protein: CASSPNPGVAGVETQYF; CDR3 DNA: TGTGCCAGCAGCCCCAACCCGGGGGTAGCGGGAGTAGAGACCCAGTACTTC
clone size: -; J gene: TRBJ1-1; V gene: TRBV7-2; D gene: TRBD1; CDR3 protein: CASSLDRGNTEAFF; CDR3 DNA: TGTGCCAGCAGCTTAGACAGGGGAAACACTGAAGCTTTCTTT
clone size: -; J gene: TRBJ1-2; V gene: TRBV7-2; D gene: -; CDR3 protein: CASSPMLGQLGYTF; CDR3 DNA: TGTGCCAGCAGCCCGATGTTGGGACAATTGGGGTACACCTTC
clone size: -; J gene: TRBJ1-1; V gene: TRBV29-1; D gene: -; CDR3 protein: CSVARGGGTTEAFF; CDR3 DNA: TGCAGCGTGGCAAGGGGGGGGGGAACCACTGAAGCTTTCTTT
clone size: -; J gene: TRBJ2-3; V gene: TRBV6-6; D gene: TRBD2; CDR3 protein: CASSGLAGYF; CDR3 DNA: TGTGCCAGCAGTGGACTAGCGGGGTATTTT
clone size: few; J gene: TRBJ1-1; V gene: TRBV7-3; D gene: TRBD1; CDR3 protein: CASSLGTENTEAFF; CDR3 DNA: TGTGCCAGCAGCTTAGGGACAGAGAACACTGAAGCTTTCTTT
clone size: -; J gene: TRBJ2-1; V gene: TRBV6-5; D gene: -; CDR3 protein: CASSDVAGPYNEQFF; CDR3 DNA: TGTGCCAGCAGTGACGTGGCGGGGCCCTACAATGAGCAGTTCTTC
clone size: few; J gene: TRBJ2-3; V gene: TRBV7-2; D gene: TRBD2; CDR3 protein: CASSLARGWMTDTQYF; CDR3 DNA: TGTGCCAGCAGCTTAGCGCGGGGGTGGATGACAGATACGCAGTATTTT
clone size: -; J gene: TRBJ2-7; V gene: TRBV28; D gene: -; CDR3 protein: CASSFRGGGAYEQYF; CDR3 DNA: TGTGCCAGCAGTTTTCGTGGTGGTGGGGCCTACGAGCAGTACTTC
clone size: -; J gene: TRBJ1-2; V gene: TRBV6-1; D gene: TRBD1; CDR3 protein: CASRSLQGFYGYTF; CDR3 DNA: TGTGCCAGCCGTAGTTTACAGGGGTTCTATGGCTACACCTTC
clone size: -; J gene: TRBJ1-5; V gene: TRBV7-6; D gene: -; CDR3 protein: CASSFYKGGDQPQHF; CDR3 DNA: TGTGCTAGCAGCTTTTATAAAGGGGGGGATCAGCCCCAGCATTTT
clone size: few; J gene: TRBJ2-5; V gene: TRBV5-5; D gene: TRBD1; CDR3 protein: CASSMTGTGGETQYF; CDR3 DNA: TGTGCCAGCAGCATGACCGGGACAGGGGGTGAGACCCAGTACTTC
clone size: -; J gene: TRBJ2-1; V gene: TRBV6-6; D gene: -; CDR3 protein: CASSYGDLGPFF; CDR3 DNA: TGTGCCAGCAGTTACGGGGACTTAGGGCCGTTCTTC
clone size: -; J gene: TRBJ2-7; V gene: TRBV7-3; D gene: -; CDR3 protein: CASSRGGYEQYF; CDR3 DNA: TGTGCCAGCAGCAGGGGCGGCTACGAGCAGTACTTC
clone size: -; J gene: TRBJ2-7; V gene: TRBV10-2; D gene: TRBD2; CDR3 protein: CASTTSGNRYNEQYF; CDR3 DNA: TGCGCCAGCACTACAAGCGGGAATCGGTACAATGAGCAGTACTTC
clone size: -; J gene: TRBJ2-3; V gene: TRBV7-6; D gene: TRBD1; CDR3 protein: CASSQGQRTDTQYF; CDR3 DNA: TGTGCCAGCAGCCAGGGACAGCGCACAGATACGCAGTATTTT
clone size: few; J gene: TRBJ2-1; V gene: TRBV7-9; D gene: -; CDR3 protein: CASSLQTYEQFF; CDR3 DNA: TGTGCCAGCAGCTTACAGACCTATGAGCAGTTCTTC